This T cell receptor beta chain was retrieved from a study of blood T cell repertoires in COVID-19. The CDR3 consists of 15 residues. CDR1 and CDR2 from the germline V gene are MNHNY and SVGAGI (reference sequence). V lost 5 bases, J lost 1 base, and 14 bases lay in between. Enrollees, roughly 18 to 90 years old, lived in about two dozen US areas. In the study's own analysis: Estimated nucleated cell counts came from reference gene primer amplification. Here immunoSEQ multiplex PCR was the method, and the copy in TCRdb shows in-frame clones only, minus some. From that table come the V and J calls and clone size; the DNA was used to work out D and trimming. The data contain about 220,000 clones, 80% to 90% of them singletons.

Sequencing used PBMCs or T cells enriched from blood (not recorded which). This clonotype was sampled from a woman between 18 and 30 years old in a cohort exposed to, infected with or recovered from COVID-19 (not recorded which). The rearrangement joins TRBV6-6 to TRBJ1-1; D is undetermined. This CDR3 reads CASSPPGGSNTEAFF. CDR3 in DNA: TGTGCCAGCAGTCCACCGGGAGGTTCGAACACTGAAGCTTTCTTT.